The 3 T cell receptor beta chains listed next were all sequenced from one sample in a study of cytomegalovirus exposure and HLA in healthy donors (dated by TCRdb to about 2017). To prepare the library, the immunoSEQ multiplex PCR assay was applied. A mixture of 60 forward primers for TCR Vbeta segments and 13 reverse primers for TCR Jbeta segments was used in the multiplex PCR. What TCRdb holds here is the immuneACCESS table cut down to in-frame rearrangements. Part of the clones is not present; checked against another copy, under half of the missing clones reflect an unresolved V gene, and the others are unexplained. Counted in this sample were more than 80,000 clones; 55% to 65% of them appeared once. The ten biggest clones cover 2.3% of the sample. The source material was PBMCs. These receptors originate from a human donor in good health.

The V gene is TRBV9, the J gene TRBJ1-1; D gene uncertain. CDR3 length equals 14 residues. Germline CDR1 reads SGDLS; CDR2 reads YYNGEE. With 0 bases removed from V and 5 bases from J, the gap between germline ends came to 11 bases. The chain's CDR3 is CASSVGRAGTEAFF. DNA for the CDR3: TGTGCCAGCAGCGTAGGGAGGGCTGGGACTGAAGCTTTCTTT.

The genes are TRBV7-3 and TRBJ2-3, with D possibly being TRBD2 (6 bases). The CDR3 spans 15 residues. V shed 2 bases and J shed 2 bases, with 11 bases lying between them. Looked up from germline, CDR1 is SGHTA and CDR2 is FQGTGA. CDR3 nucleotide sequence: TGTGCCAGCAGCTTAGGAACGGGAGACACAGATACGCAGTATTTT. Translating gives CASSLGTGDTDTQYF.

This chain joins TRBV30 and TRBJ1-5; D uncertain. There are 14 residues in the CDR3. V lost 0 bases and J lost 6, with 12 bases in between. Germline loops: CDR1 GTSNPN, CDR2 SVGIG (reference sequence). CDR3 nucleotides: TGTGCCTGGAGTGTACTAAGGAAAGGTCAGCCCCAGCATTTT. Protein sequence: CAWSVLRKGQPQHF.